Sequencing of this T cell receptor (beta chain) was carried out in a study of T cells in Graves' hyperthyroidism and ophthalmopathy. CDR1 MDHEN and CDR2 SYDVKM come from the germline V gene. There are 13 residues in the CDR3. Between the trimmed V and J ends, which lost 6 bases and 2 bases, there was a span of 11 bases. The diagnoses drew upon clinical symptoms, serum thyroxine and TRAb, thyroid ultrasound and orbital computed tomography. An approximately 10 ml volume of fresh peripheral blood provided the PBMCs. TCR beta CDR3 regions were amplified from RNA. The primer set for the first-round RT-PCR of the TCR CDR3 was HTBI. One entry per CDR3 protein results from TCRdb running MiXCR on the multiplex PCR reads. This sample has approximately 330,000 distinct CDR3 sequences, with roughly 21% found just once. General observations from the study: Ophthalmopathy was separated from stable hyperthyroidism by a 13 V-J model. Blood also held most thyroid clonotypes expanded beyond 0.001.

At least ten counts were recorded for this clonotype. As yet, its antigen is unknown. This TCR was sampled from a woman aged 45 to 65 with Graves' hyperthyroidism. The source material was blood. V is TRBV28 and J is TRBJ2-7; D is possibly TRBD1 (5 bases). CDR3 sequence: CASSLTGTYEQYF. CDR3 DNA sequence: TGTGCCAGCAGCCTTACAGGAACCTACGAGCAGTACTTC.